Below, 5 T cell receptor beta chains from the same sample are listed, as sequenced in a study of radiotherapy plus CTLA-4 blockade in lung cancer. Assay used: immunoSEQ multiplex PCR; TCRdb lists only in-frame clones, some missing. Altogether about 110,000 clones are present, 70% to 90% being singletons, with the ten largest covering over 2%. The material was peripheral blood, obtained from a patient treated with radiotherapy plus ipilimumab. The origin of the receptors is a human donor with non-small cell lung cancer that progressed on radiotherapy plus ipilimumab. Some clones in this sample may be carry-over from other donors' samples.

The chain is built from TRBV2 and TRBJ1-5; 7 bases align to TRBD1. The CDR3 contains 16 residues. Germline CDR1 and CDR2: SNHLY and FYNNEI. V shed 5 bases and J 0 bases; nucleotides not matched to a gene: 7. CDR3: CASSMTGTYSNQPQHF. The CDR3 coding sequence is TGTGCCAGCAGTATGACAGGGACCTATAGCAATCAGCCCCAGCATTTT.

V is TRBV7-9 and J is TRBJ2-3; D possibly corresponds to TRBD1 (5 bases). Trimming took 7 bases from V and 3 from J, leaving 5 bases between them. Germline V gives CDR1 SEHNR, CDR2 FQNEAQ (reference sequence). The CDR3 is made up of 11 amino acids. The DNA for the CDR3 is TGTGCCAGCAAGGGGACAGATACGCAGTATTTT. Protein product: CASKGTDTQYF. The full variable domain, with the rest looked up from reference TRBV7-9 and TRBJ2-3, is DTGVSQNPRHKITKRGQNVTFRCDPISEHNRLYWYRQTLGQGPEFLTYFQNEAQLEKSRLLSDRFSAERPKGSFSTLEIQRTEQGDSAMYLCASKGTDTQYFGPGTRLTVL.

The chain has TRBV7-9 and TRBJ1-5, with D unclear. The V end lost 1 base, the J end lost 2 bases, and 12 bases lay between the germline ends. Germline assignment: CDR1 SEHNR and CDR2 FQNEAQ (reference sequence). The CDR3 covers 16 residues. The CDR3: CASSLGSGRGNQPQHF. DNA of the CDR3: TGTGCCAGCAGCTTAGGAAGTGGGAGAGGCAATCAGCCCCAGCATTTT.

CDR3: CASSSGGYNEQFF. The CDR3 region has the DNA TGTGCCAGCAGTTCGGGGGGTTACAATGAGCAGTTCTTC. The rearrangement links TRBV28 to TRBJ2-1, with TRBD2 identical over 7 bases. Germline V gene sequence: CDR1 MDHEN, CDR2 SYDVKM. This CDR3 has 13 residues. Trimming took 4 bases from V and 4 from J; bases not matched to a gene: 1.

The chain links TRBV7-2 to TRBJ1-1; D perhaps matches TRBD1 (5 bases). V dropped 5 bases and J dropped 4 bases, with 11 bases sitting between them. CDR1 SGHTA and CDR2 FQGNSA come from the germline V gene. The CDR3 consists of 13 residues. CDR3: CASSPGYGTEAFF. The CDR3 DNA is TGTGCCAGCAGCCCAGGGTACGGCACTGAAGCTTTCTTT.